This T cell receptor (beta chain) comes out of a study of cytomegalovirus exposure and HLA in healthy donors. Study summary: Most donors, 81% of a few hundred genotyped, fell in the Caucasian-associated ancestry cluster. Whole-study findings and limits: Altogether, some 170 TCR beta chains were recorded as cytomegalovirus-associated. In a later analysis, DRB1 alleles had the most associated TCRs; HLA-C alleles the fewest. Later on, analysis showed that most CMV-associated TCR beta chains appeared to be HLA-restricted.

The CDR3 runs to 19 residues. J gave up 4 bases and V 3 bases, and 20 bases lay outside the gene matches. Germline CDR1 is MDHEN and CDR2 is SYDVKM. It was with 60 Vbeta and 13 Jbeta primers that the PCR ran. Assay: immunoSEQ multiplex PCR; the TCRdb copy retains only in-frame clones and omits some. Of around 130,000 clones detected, 60% to 80% appear once; the ten largest clones hold around 1.2%. As for this clone: Its specificity is unknown.

The source material was PBMCs. This TCR was sampled from a man in his forties or fifties in good health and CMV-seronegative. The J gene is TRBJ1-2, the V gene TRBV28; 7 nucleotides match TRBD1. For the CDR3, the DNA is TGTGCCAGCAGTTTCCAGGACAGGTTTAACGTGCTGAGGACCTATGGCTACACCTTC. It codes for CASSFQDRFNVLRTYGYTF.